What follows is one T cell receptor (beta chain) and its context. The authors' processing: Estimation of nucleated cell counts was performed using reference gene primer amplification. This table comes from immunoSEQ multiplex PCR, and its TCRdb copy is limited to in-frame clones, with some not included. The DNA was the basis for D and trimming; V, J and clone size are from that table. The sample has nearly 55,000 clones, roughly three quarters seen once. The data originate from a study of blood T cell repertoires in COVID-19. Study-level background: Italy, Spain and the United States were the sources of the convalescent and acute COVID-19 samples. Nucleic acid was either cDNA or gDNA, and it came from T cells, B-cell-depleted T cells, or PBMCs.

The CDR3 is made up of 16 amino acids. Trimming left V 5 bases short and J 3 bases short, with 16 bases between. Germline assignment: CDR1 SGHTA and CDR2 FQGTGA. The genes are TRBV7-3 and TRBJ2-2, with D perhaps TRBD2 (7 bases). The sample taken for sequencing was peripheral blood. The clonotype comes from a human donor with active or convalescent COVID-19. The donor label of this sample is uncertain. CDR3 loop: CASSPTGGADTGELFF. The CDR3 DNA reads TGTGCCAGCAGCCCCACGGGGGGCGCGGACACCGGGGAGCTGTTTTTT.